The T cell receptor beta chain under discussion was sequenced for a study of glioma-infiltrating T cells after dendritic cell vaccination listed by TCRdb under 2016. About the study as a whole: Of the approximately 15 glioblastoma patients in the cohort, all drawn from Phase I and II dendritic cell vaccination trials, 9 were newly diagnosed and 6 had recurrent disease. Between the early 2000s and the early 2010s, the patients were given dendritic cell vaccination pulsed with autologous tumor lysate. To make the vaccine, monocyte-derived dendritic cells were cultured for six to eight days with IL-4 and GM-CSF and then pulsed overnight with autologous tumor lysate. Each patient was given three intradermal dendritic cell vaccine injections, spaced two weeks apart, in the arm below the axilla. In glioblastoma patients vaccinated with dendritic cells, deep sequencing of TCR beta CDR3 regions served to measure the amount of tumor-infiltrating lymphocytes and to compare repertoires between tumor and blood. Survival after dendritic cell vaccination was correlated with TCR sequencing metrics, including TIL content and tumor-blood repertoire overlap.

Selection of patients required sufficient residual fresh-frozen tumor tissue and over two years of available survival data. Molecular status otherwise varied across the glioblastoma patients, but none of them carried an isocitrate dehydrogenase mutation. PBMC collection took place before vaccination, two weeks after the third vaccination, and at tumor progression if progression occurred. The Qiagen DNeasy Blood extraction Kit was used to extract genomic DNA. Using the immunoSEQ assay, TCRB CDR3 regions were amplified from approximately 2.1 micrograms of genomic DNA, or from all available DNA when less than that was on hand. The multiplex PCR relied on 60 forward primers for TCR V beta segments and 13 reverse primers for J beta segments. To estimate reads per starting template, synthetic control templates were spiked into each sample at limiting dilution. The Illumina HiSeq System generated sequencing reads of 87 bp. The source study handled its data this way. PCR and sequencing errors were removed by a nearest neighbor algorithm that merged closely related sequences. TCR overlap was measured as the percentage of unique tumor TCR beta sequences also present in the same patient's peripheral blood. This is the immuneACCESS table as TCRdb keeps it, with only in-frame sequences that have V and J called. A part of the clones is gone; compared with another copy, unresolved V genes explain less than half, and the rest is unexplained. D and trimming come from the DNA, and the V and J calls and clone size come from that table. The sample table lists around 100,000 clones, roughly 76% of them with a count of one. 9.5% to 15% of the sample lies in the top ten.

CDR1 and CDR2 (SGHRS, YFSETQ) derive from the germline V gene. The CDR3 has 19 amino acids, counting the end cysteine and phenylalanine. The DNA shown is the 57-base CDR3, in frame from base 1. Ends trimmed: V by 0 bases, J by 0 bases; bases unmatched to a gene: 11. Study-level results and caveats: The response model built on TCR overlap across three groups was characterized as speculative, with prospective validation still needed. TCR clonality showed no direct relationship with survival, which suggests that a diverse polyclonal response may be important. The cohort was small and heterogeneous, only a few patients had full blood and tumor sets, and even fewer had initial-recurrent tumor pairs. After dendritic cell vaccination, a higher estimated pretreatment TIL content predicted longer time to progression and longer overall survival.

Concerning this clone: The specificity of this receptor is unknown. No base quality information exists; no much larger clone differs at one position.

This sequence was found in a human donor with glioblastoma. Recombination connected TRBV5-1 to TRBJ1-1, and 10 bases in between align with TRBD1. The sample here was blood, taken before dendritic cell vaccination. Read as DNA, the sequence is TGCGCCAGCAGCTTGGCGCTTCGGGACAGGGGAATTTTGAACACTGAAGCTTTCTTT. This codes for CASSLALRDRGILNTEAFF.